The rows below give T cell receptor beta chains drawn from one sample of a study of OX40 agonist ivuxolimab in advanced cancers. The data were produced by immunoSEQ multiplex PCR, yet TCRdb's version contains in-frame clones alone and is incomplete. The data contain some 80,000 clones, around 84% of them singletons. Sequencing was performed on CD4+ or CD8+ T cells sorted from blood, taken in a trial of the OX40 agonist ivuxolimab. These receptors were collected from an adult with an advanced solid tumor such as melanoma, head and neck, liver or kidney cancer. Each CDR3 is given with its conserved first and last residue. D genes are given only for firm matches. The size field is filled for only some rows; it gives once, few, many or a size class.

size: NA; V: TRBV6-6; D: NA; length: 12; CDR3: CASSRQGGPQHF
size: NA; V: TRBV18; D: NA; length: 13; CDR3: CASSPLGTDTQYF
size: NA; V: TRBV13; D: NA; length: 17; CDR3: CASSLVGGMGWNTEAFF
size: NA; V: TRBV30; D: NA; length: 13; CDR3: CAWSYGANYGYTF
size: NA; V: TRBV7-9; D: NA; length: 13; CDR3: CASSLGLNYEQYF
size: NA; V: TRBV6-5; D: NA; length: 14; CDR3: CASRPGAQNTEAFF
size: NA; V: TRBV19; D: NA; length: 11; CDR3: CASSGVKSYTF
size: NA; V: TRBV7-2; D: TRBD2; length: 14; CDR3: CASASGGPKETQYF
size: NA; V: TRBV30; D: TRBD1; length: 14; CDR3: CAWRKAGGYTEAFF
size: NA; V: TRBV19; D: TRBD2; length: 15; CDR3: CASSRGTSQGIGQYF
size: NA; V: TRBV6-1; D: NA; length: 14; CDR3: CASWENGESGEAFF
size: NA; V: TRBV11-2; D: TRBD1; length: 15; CDR3: CASSLGDRNTGELFF
size: few; V: TRBV6-6; D: NA; length: 12; CDR3: CASRINTDTQYF
size: NA; V: TRBV4-1; D: NA; length: 15; CDR3: CASSQDNRAGQPQHF
size: NA; V: TRBV30; D: NA; length: 15; CDR3: CAWRPPGPPTGELFF
size: once; V: TRBV27; D: NA; length: 14; CDR3: CASSPKGPKNIQYF
size: NA; V: TRBV5-6; D: TRBD1; length: 15; CDR3: CASSLDVDRAYEQYF
size: NA; V: TRBV6-1; D: TRBD1; length: 14; CDR3: CASSFWTGGLGYTF
size: NA; V: TRBV7-2; D: NA; length: 15; CDR3: CASSLGGTASGTQYF
size: NA; V: TRBV30; D: NA; length: 14; CDR3: CAWSGHPGREKLFF
size: NA; V: TRBV27; D: TRBD1; length: 16; CDR3: CASSERTGHSNQPQHF
size: NA; V: TRBV4-2; D: NA; length: 17; CDR3: CASSLGTGPVRVYGYTF